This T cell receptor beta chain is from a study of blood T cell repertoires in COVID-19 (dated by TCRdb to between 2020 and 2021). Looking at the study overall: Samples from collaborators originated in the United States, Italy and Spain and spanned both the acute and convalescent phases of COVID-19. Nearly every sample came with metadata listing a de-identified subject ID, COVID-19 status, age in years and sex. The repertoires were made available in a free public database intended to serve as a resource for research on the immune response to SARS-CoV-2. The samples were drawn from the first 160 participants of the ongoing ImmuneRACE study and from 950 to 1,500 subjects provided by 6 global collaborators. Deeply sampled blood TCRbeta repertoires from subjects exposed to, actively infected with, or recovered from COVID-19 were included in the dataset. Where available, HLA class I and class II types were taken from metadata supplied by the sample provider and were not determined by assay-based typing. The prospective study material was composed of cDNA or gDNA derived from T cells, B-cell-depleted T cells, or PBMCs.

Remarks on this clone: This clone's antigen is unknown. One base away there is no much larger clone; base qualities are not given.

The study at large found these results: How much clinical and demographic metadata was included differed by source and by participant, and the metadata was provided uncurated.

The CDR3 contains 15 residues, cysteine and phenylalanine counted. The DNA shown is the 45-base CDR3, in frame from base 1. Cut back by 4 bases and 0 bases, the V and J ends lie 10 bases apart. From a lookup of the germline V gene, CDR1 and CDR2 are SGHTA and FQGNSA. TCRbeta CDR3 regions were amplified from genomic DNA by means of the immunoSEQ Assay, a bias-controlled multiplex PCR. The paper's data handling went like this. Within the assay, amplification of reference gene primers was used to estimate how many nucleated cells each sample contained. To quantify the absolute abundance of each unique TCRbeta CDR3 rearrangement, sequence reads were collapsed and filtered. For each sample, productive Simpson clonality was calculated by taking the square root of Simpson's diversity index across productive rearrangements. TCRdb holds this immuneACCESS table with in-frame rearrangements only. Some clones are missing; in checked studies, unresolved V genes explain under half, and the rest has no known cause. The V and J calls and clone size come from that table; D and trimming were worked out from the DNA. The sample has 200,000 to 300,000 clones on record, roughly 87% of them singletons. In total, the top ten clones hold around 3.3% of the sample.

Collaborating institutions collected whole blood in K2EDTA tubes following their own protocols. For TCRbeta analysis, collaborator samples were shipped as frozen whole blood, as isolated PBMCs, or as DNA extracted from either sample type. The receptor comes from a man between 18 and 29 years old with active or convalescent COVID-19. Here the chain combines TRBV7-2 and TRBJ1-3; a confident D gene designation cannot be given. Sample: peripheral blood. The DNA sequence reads TGTGCCAGCAGCTCCCAGTTGGCCTCTGGAAACACCATATATTTT. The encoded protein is CASSSQLASGNTIYF.